This is a list of T cell receptor beta chains from one sample in a study of blood T cell repertoires in COVID-19. Sequencing was performed with immunoSEQ multiplex PCR; in TCRdb, only in-frame clones are kept and a portion is missing. The repertoire holds about 69,000 clones, with approximately 90% as singletons. Sequencing was performed on peripheral blood. The receptor set was obtained from a woman aged 18-35 years with acute or convalescent COVID-19. Each CDR3 is given with its conserved first and last residue. A D gene is named only where the DNA matches it firmly. Clone size, where shown, is once, few, many, or a class for clones that have expanded.

v_gene	j_gene	abundance	d_gene	CDR3aa	CDR3nt
TRBV11-2	TRBJ2-7	NA	TRBD2	CASSTWTSGTYEQYF	TGTGCCAGCAGCACATGGACTAGCGGGACCTACGAGCAGTACTTC
TRBV3-1/TRBV3-2	TRBJ2-5	NA	NA	CASSQAVETQYF	TGTGCCAGCAGCCAAGCTGTGGAGACCCAGTACTTC
TRBV10-3	TRBJ2-2	NA	TRBD1	CAISERQGDSGELFF	TGTGCCATCAGTGAACGACAGGGTGATTCCGGGGAGCTGTTTTTT
TRBV6-2/TRBV6-3	TRBJ2-3	once	TRBD2	CASSYTGLAGTDTQYF	TGTGCCAGCAGTTACACGGGACTAGCTGGGACAGATACGCAGTATTTT
TRBV19	TRBJ1-5	NA	TRBD1	CASSKTGGAKRQPQHF	TGTGCCAGTAGTAAGACAGGGGGCGCGAAGAGGCAGCCCCAGCATTTT
TRBV28	TRBJ1-1	once	TRBD1	CASSRIGQEAAFF	TGTGCCAGCAGTCGAATCGGACAGGAGGCGGCTTTCTTT
TRBV3-1/TRBV3-2	TRBJ2-2	NA	NA	CASSPFRDTGELFF	TGTGCCAGCAGCCCCTTCCGGGACACCGGGGAGCTGTTTTTT
TRBV9	TRBJ2-1	NA	NA	CASSGVGSDHEQFF	TGTGCCAGCAGCGGGGTCGGTAGCGACCATGAGCAGTTCTTC
TRBV23-1	TRBJ1-1	NA	TRBD1	CASSLRATGQRLMNTEAFF	TGCGCCAGCAGTCTTAGGGCGACAGGGCAACGGTTAATGAACACTGAAGCTTTCTTT
TRBV19	TRBJ1-2	few	NA	CASSQSRGNYGYTF	TGTGCCAGTAGTCAATCTAGGGGCAACTATGGCTACACCTTC
TRBV5-1	TRBJ2-6	NA	NA	CASSLGPGAGANVLTF	TGCGCCAGCAGCTTGGGTCCAGGGGCTGGGGCCAACGTCCTGACTTTC
TRBV5-6	TRBJ2-2	few	TRBD2	CASRTSGNTGELFF	TGTGCCAGCAGGACTAGCGGGAACACCGGGGAGCTGTTTTTT
TRBV30	TRBJ1-2	once	NA	CAWSVRGRIGGYTF	TGTGCCTGGAGTGTACGCGGAAGGATAGGAGGCTACACCTTC
TRBV19	TRBJ2-6	NA	NA	CASSISRGANVLTF	TGTGCCAGTAGTATATCACGGGGGGCCAACGTCCTGACTTTC
TRBV7-2	TRBJ2-2	NA	NA	CASSLAGQGYTGELFF	TGTGCCAGCAGCTTAGCGGGGCAGGGGTACACCGGGGAGCTGTTTTTT
TRBV11-2	TRBJ2-3	NA	NA	CASSLDSFLGGTTDTQYF	TGTGCCAGCAGCTTAGATTCTTTCTTGGGCGGGACCACAGATACGCAGTATTTT
TRBV28	TRBJ2-1	NA	TRBD2	CASSLRLAGGNLHEQFF	TGTGCCAGCAGTTTAAGGCTAGCGGGAGGGAATCTACATGAGCAGTTCTTC
TRBV27	TRBJ2-7	few	NA	CASSLGPTETYEQYF	TGTGCCAGCAGTTTAGGTCCGACAGAAACCTACGAGCAGTACTTC
TRBV2	TRBJ1-1	NA	NA	CASRDTAEAFF	TGTGCCAGCAGGGATACAGCTGAAGCTTTCTTT
TRBV6-1	TRBJ1-5	once	TRBD1	CASSESDRGAWEPQHF	TGTGCCAGCAGTGAATCGGACAGGGGGGCTTGGGAGCCCCAGCATTTT
TRBV6-5	TRBJ2-5	once	TRBD1	CASSDDRGRLETQYF	TGTGCCAGCAGCGATGACAGGGGGCGCTTAGAGACCCAGTACTTC
TRBV7-2	TRBJ2-2	NA	NA	CASSPESLGTGELFF	TGTGCCAGCAGCCCCGAGTCGCTTGGCACCGGGGAGCTGTTTTTT
TRBV10-2	TRBJ2-1	NA	NA	CASGGYGSPYNEQFF	TGCGCCAGCGGGGGGTACGGATCGCCCTACAATGAGCAGTTCTTC
TRBV2	TRBJ2-5	NA	TRBD1	CASSDVRGKITQYF	TGTGCCAGCAGTGATGTCAGGGGGAAGATTACCCAGTACTTC
TRBV4-3	TRBJ2-1	NA	NA	CASSPGGQLVYNEQFF	TGCGCCAGCAGTCCCGGGGGACAGTTAGTATACAATGAGCAGTTCTTC
TRBV29-1	TRBJ2-5	NA	TRBD2	CSVELAEETQYF	TGCAGCGTTGAACTAGCGGAAGAGACCCAGTACTTC
TRBV7-9	TRBJ2-7	NA	NA	CASSFTRYF	TGTGCCAGCAGCTTTACACGGTACTTC
TRBV30	TRBJ1-2	NA	NA	CAWRPVGGNYGYTF	TGTGCCTGGAGACCGGTTGGGGGGAACTATGGCTACACCTTC
TRBV19	TRBJ1-5	once	TRBD1	CATSDRDDQPQHF	TGTGCCACCTCGGACAGGGATGATCAGCCCCAGCATTTT
TRBV14	TRBJ2-3	NA	TRBD1	CASSQDLPGGTDTQYF	TGTGCCAGCAGCCAAGATCTGCCAGGGGGAACAGATACGCAGTATTTT
TRBV11-2	TRBJ1-2	NA	NA	CASSLAGAYGYTF	TGTGCCAGCAGCTTAGCAGGGGCCTATGGCTACACCTTC
TRBV6-5	TRBJ2-1	NA	TRBD1	CASIPGGFNYNEQFF	TGTGCCAGTATACCAGGGGGTTTTAACTACAATGAGCAGTTCTTC
TRBV7-2	TRBJ2-1	NA	TRBD2	CASRQTGGISSSYNEQFF	TGTGCCAGCAGACAAACGGGAGGAATCTCGAGCTCCTACAATGAGCAGTTCTTC
TRBV7-9	TRBJ1-3	NA	NA	CASSLRGNSGNTIYF	TGTGCCAGCAGCTTACGCGGGAACTCTGGAAACACCATATATTTT
TRBV5-6	TRBJ2-7	NA	TRBD1	CASSSGRGTGRREQYF	TGTGCCAGCAGCTCTGGGAGGGGGACAGGGAGGCGCGAGCAGTACTTC
TRBV12-1	TRBJ1-1	NA	NA	CASSLSGTGWLNTEAFF	TGTGCCAGCAGCCTATCCGGGACAGGGTGGCTGAACACTGAAGCTTTCTTT
TRBV25-1	TRBJ1-2	NA	TRBD1	CASSATGGNYMDGYTF	TGTGCCAGCAGTGCGACAGGGGGGAACTATATGGATGGCTACACCTTC
TRBV5-1	TRBJ2-7	NA	NA	CASSPGLITYEQYF	TGCGCCAGCAGCCCGGGACTGATAACCTACGAGCAGTACTTC
TRBV9	TRBJ1-1	NA	NA	CASSVGSSIAEAFF	TGTGCCAGCAGCGTAGGTTCCAGTATTGCTGAAGCTTTCTTT
TRBV2	TRBJ2-3	NA	NA	CASRWAGARGDTQYF	TGTGCCAGCAGGTGGGCGGGGGCGCGTGGAGATACGCAGTATTTT
TRBV28	TRBJ1-5	NA	NA	CASSFMGPGGNQPQHF	TGTGCCAGCAGTTTCATGGGACCGGGAGGCAATCAGCCCCAGCATTTT
TRBV20-1	TRBJ1-2	NA	NA	CSAEGVSGYTF	TGCAGTGCTGAGGGGGTGAGTGGCTACACCTTC
TRBV10-1	TRBJ2-7	NA	TRBD2	CASSESLAGGLYF	TGCGCCAGCAGTGAGAGCCTAGCGGGAGGGCTGTACTTC
TRBV28	TRBJ1-1	NA	NA	CASKEMNTEAFF	TGTGCCAGCAAGGAGATGAACACTGAAGCTTTCTTT
TRBV6-1	TRBJ1-1	NA	NA	CASSESPRGGNTEAFF	TGTGCCAGCAGTGAAAGCCCGCGGGGGGGGAACACTGAAGCTTTCTTT
TRBV5-1	TRBJ2-6	NA	NA	CASSWGQTNVLTF	TGCGCCAGCAGCTGGGGGCAGACCAACGTCCTGACTTTC
TRBV18	TRBJ2-5	once	TRBD2	CASSPLRHGGGQETQYF	TGTGCCAGCTCACCATTAAGACACGGCGGGGGCCAAGAGACCCAGTACTTC
TRBV6-4	TRBJ2-1	NA	TRBD2	CASSKQAGGSDNEQFF	TGTGCCAGCAGCAAACAAGCGGGGGGGTCCGACAATGAGCAGTTCTTC
TRBV19	TRBJ1-5	NA	NA	CASSLPGLPSNQPQHF	TGTGCCAGTAGTCTCCCTGGACTCCCCTCCAACCAGCCCCAGCATTTT
TRBV19	TRBJ2-1	NA	TRBD2	CASSIAGLDSAQFF	TGTGCCAGTAGTATTGCCGGACTAGACTCTGCGCAGTTCTTC
TRBV15	TRBJ2-5	NA	NA	CATSRDLVGAQETQYF	TGTGCCACCAGCAGAGATTTGGTGGGGGCCCAAGAGACCCAGTACTTC
TRBV19	TRBJ2-1	NA	TRBD2	CASSNPGTSGRNEQFF	TGTGCCAGTAGTAACCCCGGAACTAGCGGAAGGAATGAGCAGTTCTTC
TRBV7-9	TRBJ1-3	NA	TRBD1	CASSSQQGVSGNTIYF	TGTGCCAGCAGCTCCCAACAGGGGGTCTCTGGAAACACCATATATTTT